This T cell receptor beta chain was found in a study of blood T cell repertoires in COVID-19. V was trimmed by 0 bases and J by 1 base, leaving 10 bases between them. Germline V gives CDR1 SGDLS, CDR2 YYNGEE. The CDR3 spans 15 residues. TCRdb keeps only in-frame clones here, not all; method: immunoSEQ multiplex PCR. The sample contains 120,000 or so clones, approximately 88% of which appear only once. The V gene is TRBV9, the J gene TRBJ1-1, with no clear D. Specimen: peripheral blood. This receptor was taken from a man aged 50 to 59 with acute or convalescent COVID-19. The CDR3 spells CASSVAVAANTEAFF. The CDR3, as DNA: TGTGCCAGCAGCGTAGCTGTGGCGGCGAACACTGAAGCTTTCTTT.